The TCR beta chain under discussion was sequenced for a study of vaccination effects on CD4 cells after COVID-19. Under the ViraFEST assay, PBMC were stimulated with viral peptide pools so that antigen-specific CD4+ T cells expanded. Sequencing was performed afterwards. Investigators separated out CD4+ T cells once about 10 days of culture had passed. Absence of prior SARS-CoV-2 infection characterized the vaccine recipients, who showed negative nucleocapsid antibodies. Days 3 and 7 were when half the medium was replaced with IL-2 medium. About this clone itself: Its antigen is unidentified.

Repertoires were generated with immunoSEQ multiplex PCR, while TCRdb's copy carries only in-frame clones and drops some. This sample has around 71,000 clones, with about 65% found just once. Germline lookup yields CDR1 MNHNS and CDR2 SASEGT. This CDR3 region has 16 residues. Between the trimmed V and J ends, which lost 0 bases and 7 bases, there was a span of 18 bases. This receptor was obtained from a human donor who received a COVID-19 vaccine. This specimen consisted of CD4+ T cells from PBMCs cultured with HCoV-OC43 spike peptides, obtained before COVID-19 vaccination. The subset was: HCoV-OC43 spike overlapping peptide pool stimulation. This chain links TRBV6-1 with TRBJ1-2; D is possibly TRBD1 (6 bases). The DNA for the CDR3 is TGTGCCAGCAGTGAAGCGGATTGGGGGGCCTTGGGTGGCTACACCTTC. It is translated as CASSEADWGALGGYTF.